This is a list of T cell receptor beta chains from one sample in a study of beta chain features in type 1 diabetes. The protocol was immunoSEQ multiplex PCR, while the TCRdb copy is restricted to in-frame clones and leaves out a portion. Of 250,000 to 300,000 clones listed, about 24% are singletons. The sequencing sample was made of naive CD4+ T cells from blood. These receptors came from a woman in her twenties or thirties with type 1 diabetes. Each CDR3 is given with its conserved first and last residue. D genes are given only for firm matches. Where a row states a size, it is once, few, many or the class of an expanded clone; other rows omit it.

j_call: TRBJ2-5
d_call: NA
v_call: TRBV30
clone_size: NA
cdr3_aa: CAGKLLPGAQETQYF
cdr3_nt: TGTGCCGGGAAACTTCTCCCGGGAGCCCAAGAGACCCAGTACTTC

j_call: TRBJ1-2
d_call: NA
v_call: TRBV9
clone_size: NA
cdr3_aa: CASSTGQPENYGYTF
cdr3_nt: TGTGCCAGCAGCACCGGACAGCCAGAAAACTATGGCTACACCTTC

j_call: TRBJ2-7
d_call: TRBD2
v_call: TRBV5-1
clone_size: NA
cdr3_aa: CASSYQTSHTYEQYF
cdr3_nt: TGCGCCAGCAGTTATCAGACTAGCCACACCTACGAGCAGTACTTC

j_call: TRBJ1-4
d_call: NA
v_call: TRBV30
clone_size: few
cdr3_aa: CAWSRDTTNEKLFF
cdr3_nt: TGTGCCTGGAGCCGGGACACAACTAATGAAAAACTGTTTTTT

j_call: TRBJ2-7
d_call: TRBD1
v_call: TRBV28
clone_size: few
cdr3_aa: CASRSQGPSYEQYF
cdr3_nt: TGTGCCAGCAGATCACAGGGGCCCTCCTACGAGCAGTACTTC

j_call: TRBJ2-1
d_call: TRBD2
v_call: TRBV11-2
clone_size: NA
cdr3_aa: CASTPLAGSGEQFF
cdr3_nt: TGTGCCAGCACCCCGCTAGCGGGATCCGGTGAGCAGTTCTTC

j_call: TRBJ1-1
d_call: TRBD1
v_call: TRBV29-1
clone_size: NA
cdr3_aa: CSVDRRTGGNTEAFF
cdr3_nt: TGCAGCGTTGATAGGAGGACAGGGGGGAACACTGAAGCTTTCTTT

j_call: TRBJ2-6
d_call: NA
v_call: TRBV21-1
clone_size: few
cdr3_aa: CASSKGGGRASGANVLTF
cdr3_nt: TGTGCCAGCAGCAAAGGGGGAGGGAGAGCCTCTGGGGCCAACGTCCTGACTTTC

j_call: TRBJ2-7
d_call: NA
v_call: TRBV2
clone_size: few
cdr3_aa: CASSAGTRDYEQYF
cdr3_nt: TGTGCCAGCAGTGCCGGGACTCGTGACTACGAGCAGTACTTC

j_call: TRBJ2-4
d_call: TRBD1
v_call: TRBV5-4
clone_size: few
cdr3_aa: CASSPQGALAKNIQYF
cdr3_nt: TGTGCCAGCAGCCCACAGGGGGCCCTAGCCAAAAACATTCAGTACTTC

j_call: TRBJ2-1
d_call: NA
v_call: TRBV5-1
clone_size: NA
cdr3_aa: CASGRGGGPPYNEQFF
cdr3_nt: TGCGCCAGCGGCAGAGGGGGAGGGCCGCCCTACAATGAGCAGTTCTTC

j_call: TRBJ1-2
d_call: NA
v_call: TRBV4-1
clone_size: NA
cdr3_aa: CASSSRQTIPDYGYTF
cdr3_nt: TGCGCCAGCAGCTCCCGTCAGACAATTCCGGACTATGGCTACACCTTC

j_call: TRBJ2-3
d_call: NA
v_call: TRBV20-1
clone_size: few
cdr3_aa: CSALGADTQYF
cdr3_nt: TGCAGTGCCCTAGGCGCAGATACGCAGTATTTT

j_call: TRBJ2-3
d_call: TRBD2
v_call: TRBV7-9
clone_size: few
cdr3_aa: CASSVTSGTTDTQYF
cdr3_nt: TGTGCCAGCAGCGTGACTAGCGGGACAACAGATACGCAGTATTTT

j_call: TRBJ2-7
d_call: TRBD2
v_call: TRBV15
clone_size: NA
cdr3_aa: CATSREGGRYEQYF
cdr3_nt: TGTGCCACCAGCAGAGAGGGCGGGAGATACGAGCAGTACTTC

j_call: TRBJ1-2
d_call: TRBD1
v_call: TRBV30
clone_size: few
cdr3_aa: CAWNRDRARGYTF
cdr3_nt: TGTGCCTGGAATCGGGACAGGGCAAGGGGCTACACCTTC

j_call: TRBJ2-7
d_call: TRBD1
v_call: TRBV18
clone_size: NA
cdr3_aa: CASSSPGQGVYEQYF
cdr3_nt: TGTGCCAGCTCAAGCCCGGGACAGGGGGTCTACGAGCAGTACTTC

j_call: TRBJ2-7
d_call: TRBD2
v_call: TRBV28
clone_size: NA
cdr3_aa: CASSFTGAGYYEQYF
cdr3_nt: TGTGCCAGCAGTTTCACGGGAGCGGGGTACTACGAGCAGTACTTC

j_call: TRBJ2-7
d_call: NA
v_call: TRBV5-1
clone_size: NA
cdr3_aa: CASSFGQGMGEQYF
cdr3_nt: TGCGCCAGCAGCTTCGGCCAGGGAATGGGAGAGCAGTACTTC

j_call: TRBJ1-1
d_call: NA
v_call: TRBV18
clone_size: few
cdr3_aa: CASSPEEFQVTEAFF
cdr3_nt: TGTGCCAGCTCACCAGAAGAGTTTCAGGTCACTGAAGCTTTCTTT

j_call: TRBJ1-1
d_call: NA
v_call: TRBV29-1
clone_size: few
cdr3_aa: CSVSGNTEAFF
cdr3_nt: TGCAGCGTTTCGGGGAACACTGAAGCTTTCTTT

j_call: TRBJ2-1
d_call: TRBD2
v_call: TRBV19
clone_size: few
cdr3_aa: CASTYGGLALNEQFF
cdr3_nt: TGTGCCAGTACCTACGGGGGACTAGCCCTCAATGAGCAGTTCTTC

j_call: TRBJ2-7
d_call: TRBD1
v_call: TRBV18
clone_size: few
cdr3_aa: CASSPTGQGQNEQYF
cdr3_nt: TGTGCCAGCTCACCGACGGGACAGGGGCAGAACGAGCAGTACTTC

j_call: TRBJ2-7
d_call: TRBD1
v_call: TRBV5-1
clone_size: few
cdr3_aa: CASSTGTGRYEQYF
cdr3_nt: TGCGCCAGCAGCACCGGGACAGGACGCTACGAGCAGTACTTC

j_call: TRBJ2-3
d_call: NA
v_call: TRBV7-3
clone_size: few
cdr3_aa: CASSVTQDADTQYF
cdr3_nt: TGTGCCAGCAGCGTAACACAGGATGCAGATACGCAGTATTTT

j_call: TRBJ2-7
d_call: TRBD1
v_call: TRBV11-2
clone_size: NA
cdr3_aa: CASSSGQGETYEQYF
cdr3_nt: TGTGCCAGCAGCTCCGGACAGGGGGAAACCTACGAGCAGTACTTC

j_call: TRBJ2-3
d_call: NA
v_call: TRBV28
clone_size: NA
cdr3_aa: CASSARRTGSDTQYF
cdr3_nt: TGTGCCAGCAGTGCCCGCCGTACAGGTTCAGATACGCAGTATTTT

j_call: TRBJ1-5
d_call: TRBD1
v_call: TRBV19
clone_size: NA
cdr3_aa: CASSRGGQAYQPQHF
cdr3_nt: TGTGCCAGTAGTCGGGGTGGACAGGCATATCAGCCCCAGCATTTT

j_call: TRBJ2-1
d_call: NA
v_call: TRBV27
clone_size: few
cdr3_aa: CASYRGSADPRHNEQFF
cdr3_nt: TGTGCCAGCTACCGAGGGTCAGCGGATCCTCGGCACAATGAGCAGTTCTTC

j_call: TRBJ1-2
d_call: NA
v_call: TRBV30
clone_size: few
cdr3_aa: CAWSLQANYGYTF
cdr3_nt: TGTGCCTGGAGTTTACAGGCCAACTATGGCTACACCTTC

j_call: TRBJ2-1
d_call: TRBD2
v_call: TRBV9
clone_size: NA
cdr3_aa: CASSVGSVAGYYNEQFF
cdr3_nt: TGTGCCAGCAGCGTAGGATCAGTAGCGGGATATTACAATGAGCAGTTCTTC

j_call: TRBJ2-5
d_call: TRBD2
v_call: TRBV7-2
clone_size: NA
cdr3_aa: CASSSLAGGTQYF
cdr3_nt: TGTGCCAGCAGCAGTCTAGCGGGAGGGACCCAGTACTTC

j_call: TRBJ2-7
d_call: NA
v_call: TRBV9
clone_size: few
cdr3_aa: CASSAGHSAGENYEQYF
cdr3_nt: TGTGCCAGCAGCGCCGGACATTCGGCAGGGGAGAACTACGAGCAGTACTTC

j_call: TRBJ2-3
d_call: TRBD1
v_call: TRBV30
clone_size: few
cdr3_aa: CAWSRDRVSEDTQYF
cdr3_nt: TGTGCCTGGAGTAGGGACAGAGTGTCGGAAGATACGCAGTATTTT

j_call: TRBJ2-1
d_call: NA
v_call: TRBV29-1
clone_size: NA
cdr3_aa: CSVGSSEKYNEQFF
cdr3_nt: TGCAGCGTTGGTTCTAGCGAGAAATACAATGAGCAGTTCTTC

j_call: TRBJ1-2
d_call: NA
v_call: TRBV7-9
clone_size: few
cdr3_aa: CASSSEQGYGYTF
cdr3_nt: TGTGCCAGCAGCTCGGAACAGGGCTATGGCTACACCTTC

j_call: TRBJ2-7
d_call: TRBD2
v_call: TRBV5-4
clone_size: NA
cdr3_aa: CASSLTSSGNYEQYF
cdr3_nt: TGTGCCAGCAGCTTGACGTCTAGCGGGAACTACGAGCAGTACTTC

j_call: TRBJ1-1
d_call: NA
v_call: TRBV29-1
clone_size: NA
cdr3_aa: CSVDWGRSQGAFF
cdr3_nt: TGCAGCGTTGATTGGGGCCGTTCCCAGGGAGCTTTCTTT

j_call: TRBJ2-1
d_call: TRBD2
v_call: TRBV7-6
clone_size: NA
cdr3_aa: CASSPTAGGRGDEQFF
cdr3_nt: TGTGCCAGCAGCCCCACGGCGGGCGGGAGGGGGGATGAGCAGTTCTTC

j_call: TRBJ2-7
d_call: NA
v_call: TRBV25-1
clone_size: few
cdr3_aa: CASSEYASSANSYEQYF
cdr3_nt: TGTGCCAGCAGTGAATACGCCTCTAGCGCTAACTCCTACGAGCAGTACTTC

j_call: TRBJ2-5
d_call: NA
v_call: TRBV5-6
clone_size: once
cdr3_aa: CASSLRTVQETQYF
cdr3_nt: TGTGCCAGCAGCTTGAGGACAGTCCAAGAGACCCAGTACTTC

j_call: TRBJ1-5
d_call: TRBD1
v_call: TRBV5-6
clone_size: NA
cdr3_aa: CASSPGQGPNQPQHF
cdr3_nt: TGTGCCAGCAGCCCAGGACAGGGTCCCAATCAGCCCCAGCATTTT

j_call: TRBJ2-1
d_call: TRBD2
v_call: TRBV4-1
clone_size: NA
cdr3_aa: CASGALGTRGQFF
cdr3_nt: TGCGCCAGCGGAGCACTAGGGACTAGGGGGCAGTTCTTC

j_call: TRBJ1-4
d_call: NA
v_call: TRBV11-2
clone_size: few
cdr3_aa: CASSFEHGELFF
cdr3_nt: TGTGCCAGCAGCTTTGAACACGGGGAACTGTTTTTT

j_call: TRBJ1-1
d_call: NA
v_call: TRBV5-1
clone_size: NA
cdr3_aa: CASTLQENTEAFF
cdr3_nt: TGCGCCAGCACCCTACAGGAGAACACTGAAGCTTTCTTT

j_call: TRBJ2-7
d_call: NA
v_call: TRBV15
clone_size: NA
cdr3_aa: CATSSNTGISYEQYF
cdr3_nt: TGTGCCACCAGCTCAAACACCGGGATTTCCTACGAGCAGTACTTC

j_call: TRBJ2-1
d_call: TRBD2
v_call: TRBV11-2
clone_size: NA
cdr3_aa: CASSSNILAGFYNEQFF
cdr3_nt: TGTGCCAGCAGCTCTAACATACTAGCGGGATTCTACAATGAGCAGTTCTTC

j_call: TRBJ2-5
d_call: NA
v_call: TRBV27
clone_size: NA
cdr3_aa: CASSAALGHTETQYF
cdr3_nt: TGTGCCAGCAGTGCAGCTCTGGGACACACGGAGACCCAGTACTTC

j_call: TRBJ1-1
d_call: NA
v_call: TRBV19
clone_size: NA
cdr3_aa: CASHISSLMNTEAFF
cdr3_nt: TGTGCCAGTCACATTAGCAGCCTCATGAACACTGAAGCTTTCTTT

j_call: TRBJ2-7
d_call: TRBD2
v_call: TRBV15
clone_size: NA
cdr3_aa: CATSRDRGLAGYEQYF
cdr3_nt: TGTGCCACCAGCAGAGATAGGGGACTAGCGGGATACGAGCAGTACTTC

j_call: TRBJ2-7
d_call: NA
v_call: TRBV23-1
clone_size: NA
cdr3_aa: CASSQVRQCSYEQYF
cdr3_nt: TGCGCCAGCAGTCAAGTTAGACAGTGCTCCTACGAGCAGTACTTC

j_call: TRBJ1-4
d_call: NA
v_call: TRBV30
clone_size: few
cdr3_aa: CAWSVGQGLEKLFF
cdr3_nt: TGTGCCTGGAGTGTGGGGCAGGGTTTGGAAAAACTGTTTTTT

j_call: TRBJ2-3
d_call: TRBD2
v_call: TRBV19
clone_size: NA
cdr3_aa: CASSTTSGLTDTQYF
cdr3_nt: TGTGCCAGTAGTACAACTAGCGGCCTCACAGATACGCAGTATTTT

j_call: TRBJ2-2
d_call: NA
v_call: TRBV5-6
clone_size: NA
cdr3_aa: CASSPNGGYTGELFF
cdr3_nt: TGTGCCAGCAGCCCTAACGGGGGATACACCGGGGAGCTGTTTTTT

j_call: TRBJ1-2
d_call: TRBD1
v_call: TRBV29-1
clone_size: NA
cdr3_aa: CSANRGPTNYGYTF
cdr3_nt: TGCAGCGCAAACAGGGGGCCGACAAACTATGGCTACACCTTC